This TCR beta chain stems from a study of shared clonotypes between healthy human individuals (TCRdb year 2020). Background for the entire study: The cohort included a few men and a couple of women between 18 and 49 years of age. For each donor, three plates each were used for CD4 naive and CD4 memory, two plates were used for CD8 naive, and one plate was used for CD8 memory. To estimate repertoire size and how much clonotypes are shared between individuals, the study performed deep sequencing of blood TCR repertoires from a few healthy adults. To increase sequencing depth and limit assay-specific biases, different laboratories used diverse techniques to prepare libraries and sequence TCR repertoires. Per donor, leukapheresis produced somewhere between about 0.94 and 9.5 billion PBMCs. The research as a whole found: Larger estimated clonotype richness was generally found for naive subsets than for memory subsets. Compared with non-shared clonotypes, clonotypes shared by all four sorted-subset donors had higher generation probabilities. The small number of donors limited the genetic and exposure-history diversity represented. Sampling was limited to blood, and TCR repertoires in tissue likely differ from TCR repertoires in blood. Incomplete sequencing was indicated by rarefaction of sorted-subset datasets, despite the large sequencing depth. Pairwise subsampling led to the expectation that sequencing depth would affect the degree of clonotype sharing among donors. About 5% of naive CD4, around 3.5% of naive CD8, around 2.3% of memory CD4, and around 0.42% of memory CD8 clonotypes were shared across several donors.

Details on this clone: Its target antigen remains unknown. There are no base qualities to consult, and no much larger clone falls within one base.

The CDR3 holds 16 amino acids from the cysteine to the phenylalanine. Kept here is only the CDR3 DNA, which spans 48 bases and is read in frame from base 1. From the germline V gene (reference sequence), CDR1 is SEHNR and CDR2 is FQNEAQ. Germline trimming: 7 bases from V, 2 bases from J; junction bases outside gene matches: 11. Donors were healthy HIV-negative adults with no recently reported acute infections or vaccinations. Every donor was a Caucasian adult living in Nashville, Tennessee, USA. Magnetic negative selection was used to enrich CD4+ T cells, after which naive cells were positively selected on CD45RA and the negative fraction became the memory subset. Blood was obtained by leukapheresis, after which PBMCs were separated by Ficoll-Histopaque density gradient centrifugation and cryopreserved in liquid nitrogen vapor phase. Analytical flow cytometry was used to check the purity and quantity of every magnetically sorted T cell population. Each sorted fraction had its genomic DNA isolated and then quantified by UV absorbance on a Nanodrop 2000c.

TCR CDR3 regions were amplified from genomic DNA by multiplex PCR using the deep immunoSEQ assay. For each cell subset, the extracted genomic DNA was distributed evenly across all wells of several immunoSEQ 96-well plates, and each plate served as one replicate. For sorted subsets, 200 to 250 ng genomic DNA, equal to about 30,000 T cell genomes, was loaded into each replicate PCR. The purified libraries were quantified using a Qubit 3.0 fluorometer, sized with a Bioanalyzer 2100, and then quantified again using the KAPA Library Quantification kit. Every immunoSEQ 96-well plate was sequenced on a separate single-read 150-cycle Illumina NextSeq 550 flow cell. In the authors' own workflow: Because only junctional sequences without quality scores were contained in the immunoSEQ output, filtering matching that applied to full-length reads could not be performed. Sequences were annotated with PyIR, a Python wrapper for IgBLAST v1.9, and V/J genes and CDR3 were assigned using IMGT germline references. Any read was removed if the V/J assignment was weak (E-value above 1e-6), the CDR3 was missing, or the read contained stop codons, out-of-frame junctions, or ambiguous translated residues. V3J clonotypes were defined as sequences sharing an identical inferred V gene, J gene, and CDR3 amino acid sequence. The percentage overlap between two repertoires was calculated by dividing the number of shared unique clonotypes by the size of the smaller repertoire. Richness of each repertoire was evaluated using RTK rarefaction, the Chao1 estimator, and Recon v2.1 estimates of unobserved clonotypes. Generation probabilities for all TCRbeta clonotypes obtained by the gDNA method from a handful of donors were computed using OLGA. TCRdb took this table from immuneACCESS and kept in-frame rearrangements with V and J called. Such tables lack part of the clones; where checked against another copy, unresolved V genes explain under half of the gap, and the rest is unexplained. Clone size and the V and J calls come from that table; the DNA yielded D and trimming. The sample data list approximately 1.4 million clones, and 95% to 99% of these were observed just once. Jointly, the top ten make up roughly 0.42% of the sample.

The chain is encoded by TRBV7-9 joined to TRBJ1-3, and 7 junction bases match TRBD1. The specimen sequenced was naive CD4+ T cells sorted from blood. Taken with the paper, the label for cell subset or site translates to: CD45RA+ positively selected. This receptor was obtained from a man aged 25-40 years in good health. The CDR3 region reads CASTLGGRLTGNTIYF. The bases read TGTGCCAGCACCCTAGGGGGCAGATTAACTGGAAACACCATATATTTT.